This TCR beta chain originates from a study of T cells in Graves' hyperthyroidism and ophthalmopathy. Study results and limitations: Ophthalmopathy, as predicted by the model, came a median about seven months after the prediction. Most thyroid clonotypes expanded above 0.001 were also detected in blood. A model of 13 V-J pairs discriminated ophthalmopathy from stable hyperthyroidism.

Diagnosis rested on symptoms, serum thyroxine and TRAb, thyroid ultrasound, and orbital computed tomography. The CDR3 length is 14 residues. Germline V lookup: CDR1 SEHNR, CDR2 FQNEAQ (reference sequence). After removal of 1 base from V and 5 bases from J, the junction contained 5 bases not matched to a gene. RNA transcripts yielded amplified TCR beta CDR3 regions. The HTBI primer set served for first-round RT-PCR of the TCR CDR3. In TCRdb, the multiplex PCR reads were re-called with MiXCR into one record per CDR3 protein. The sample shows over 650,000 distinct CDR3 sequences, about 45% of them seen only once. Remarks on this clonotype: Antigen unknown.

This rearrangement joins TRBV7-9 to TRBJ2-7, with TRBD1 matching over 7 bases. This TCR was sampled from an adult man with Graves' disease, either hyperthyroidism or ophthalmopathy (not recorded which). The sample was peripheral blood or thyroid tissue (not recorded which). CDR3 loop: CASSLGRGSHEQYF. Here the CDR3 DNA reads TGTGCCAGCAGCTTAGGCAGGGGGTCCCACGAGCAGTACTTC. Drawing the rest from reference TRBV7-9 and TRBJ2-7, the complete variable domain is DTGVSQNPRHKITKRGQNVTFRCDPISEHNRLYWYRQTLGQGPEFLTYFQNEAQLEKSRLLSDRFSAERPKGSFSTLEIQRTEQGDSAMYLCASSLGRGSHEQYFGPGTRLTVT.